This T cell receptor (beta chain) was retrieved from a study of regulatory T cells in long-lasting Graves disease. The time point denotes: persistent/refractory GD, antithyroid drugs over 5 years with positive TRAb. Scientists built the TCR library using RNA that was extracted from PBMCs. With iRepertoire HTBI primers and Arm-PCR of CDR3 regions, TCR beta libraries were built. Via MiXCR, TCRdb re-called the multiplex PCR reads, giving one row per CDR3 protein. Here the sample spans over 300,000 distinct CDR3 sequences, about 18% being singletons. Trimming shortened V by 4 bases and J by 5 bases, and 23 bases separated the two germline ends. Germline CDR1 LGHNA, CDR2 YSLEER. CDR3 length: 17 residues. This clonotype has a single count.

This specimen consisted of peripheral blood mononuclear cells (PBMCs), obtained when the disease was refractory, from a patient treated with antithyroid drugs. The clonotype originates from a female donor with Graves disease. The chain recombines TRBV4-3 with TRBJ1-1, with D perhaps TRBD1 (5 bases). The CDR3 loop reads CASSPFAVQERPTEAFF. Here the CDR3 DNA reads TGCGCCAGCAGCCCCTTCGCCGTACAGGAAAGGCCTACTGAAGCTTTCTTT.